The T cell receptor beta chain described here comes from a study of blood T cell repertoires in COVID-19. Overall study context: Sources were T cells, B-cell-depleted T cells, or PBMCs; the material itself was cDNA or gDNA.

Repertoires were generated with immunoSEQ multiplex PCR, while TCRdb's copy carries only in-frame clones and drops some. Here the sample spans under 200,000 clones, around 90% being singletons. Sequences were obtained from peripheral blood. This receptor was obtained from a man over 45 with acute or convalescent COVID-19.

In DNA form, the CDR3 reads TGTGCCAGTAAGGGGACAGGGGGATTGAGCAATCAGCCCCAGCATTTT. Translated: CASKGTGGLSNQPQHF. V gene TRBV19 combines with J gene TRBJ1-5, with 11 positions matching TRBD1. The V segment lost 7 bases and the J segment 1 base; nucleotides outside the gene matches: 6. Per germline, CDR1 LNHDA and CDR2 SQIVND (reference sequence). CDR3 length: 16 residues.